The 11 T cell receptor beta chains given below trace back to one sample, sequenced in a study of graft-versus-host responses after intestinal transplantation. Profiling relied on immunoSEQ multiplex PCR, and the TCRdb table lists in-frame clones only, not all of them. The sample records more than 9,500 clones, approximately 89% being singletons. Time point specified: postoperative day 105 after intestinal transplantation (dayNNNN = postoperative day). Sequencing was performed on PBMCs, taken 105 days after intestinal transplantation. These receptors all stem from a human patient who received an intestinal transplant, so some T cells may come from the graft donor.

The V and J genes are TRBV15 and TRBJ2-7; D is tentatively TRBD1 or TRBD2 (5 bases each). The germline V and J ends were trimmed by 0 bases and 6 bases, with 18 bases remaining between them. Per germline, CDR1 LNHNV and CDR2 YYDKDF (reference sequence). The CDR3 runs to 16 residues. The CDR3 region is CATSRDRGAGGLEQYF. The CDR3 nucleotides read TGTGCCACCAGCAGAGATCGAGGGGCTGGCGGACTCGAGCAGTACTTC.

This rearrangement joins TRBV2 to TRBJ2-3; D unclear. Germline V lookup: CDR1 SNHLY, CDR2 FYNNEI. V gave up 0 bases and J gave up 7 bases, with 11 bases separating them. This CDR3 has 14 residues. The CDR3 loop is CASSEALPENTQYF. CDR3 in DNA: TGTGCCAGCAGTGAAGCGCTTCCGGAGAATACGCAGTATTTT.

CDR3 DNA sequence: TGTGCCAGCAGCTTCCGAAGACTAGCGGCGAACACCGGGGAGCTGTTTTTT. This gives the protein CASSFRRLAANTGELFF. V and J are TRBV27 and TRBJ2-2; TRBD2 agrees at 9 bases. V was pared by 6 bases and J by 0 bases, with 8 bases of the junction left unmatched. The CDR3 has 17 amino acids. Germline-derived CDR1 and CDR2 are MNHEY and SMNVEV (reference sequence).

Turning to this clone: One end of the junction is discordant with germline, which a read error may explain. The rearrangement links TRBV6-5 to TRBJ2-2; TRBD1 aligns across 11 bases. The germline CDR1 and CDR2 sequences are MNHEY and SVGAGI. CDR3 length equals 16 residues. Here the CDR3 reads CAGSYLPGTGGGELFF. The DNA for the CDR3 is TGTGCCGGCAGTTACTTACCCGGGACAGGGGGCGGGGAGCTGTTTTTT.

The chain combines TRBV27 with TRBJ1-1; 9 bases agree with TRBD1. The CDR3 is 14 residues long. V trimming: 6 bases; J trimming: 6 bases; junction bases outside the gene matches: 8. CDR1 is MNHEY, CDR2 SMNVEV, per germline (reference sequence). The CDR3 coding sequence is TGTGCCAGCAGGGGTACAGGGGGCAGGCCTGAAGCTTTCTTT. Its translation is CASRGTGGRPEAFF.

The chain couples TRBV30 to TRBJ1-6, with D maybe TRBD1 (6 bases). CDR1 is GTSNPN, CDR2 SVGIG, per germline (reference sequence). The CDR3 totals 12 residues. V dropped 1 base and J dropped 10 bases, with 8 bases sitting between them. The DNA for the CDR3 is TGTGCCTGGAGTGACAGGGAATCACCCCTCCACTTT. This codes for CAWSDRESPLHF. The full variable domain, rest sourced from reference TRBV30 and TRBJ1-6, is SQTIHQWPATLVQPVGSPLSLECTVEGTSNPNLYWYRQAAGRGLQLLFYSVGIGQISSEVPQNLSASRPQDRQFILSSKKLLLSDSGFYLCAWSDRESPLHFGNGTRLTVT.

The sample holds one count of this clone. This chain connects TRBV28 to TRBJ1-2; no firm D call. This CDR3 is built from 18 residues. Trimming cost V 5 bases and J 5 bases, with 27 bases left between them. Germline-derived CDR1 and CDR2 are MDHEN and SYDVKM. The CDR3 here is CASSVIVAGAPADYGYTF. The DNA for the CDR3 is TGTGCCAGCAGTGTGATTGTTGCAGGAGCACCAGCCGATTATGGCTACACCTTC.

This chain connects TRBV14 to TRBJ2-3, with 7 nucleotides matching TRBD2. The CDR3 has 16 residues. The ends lost 3 bases at V and 0 bases at J; junction bases unmatched: 6. Germline assignment: CDR1 SGHDN and CDR2 FVKESK. CDR3 residues: CASSQRLAASTDTQYF. CDR3 DNA sequence: TGTGCCAGCAGCCAGAGACTAGCAGCTAGCACAGATACGCAGTATTTT.

The genes are TRBV5-4 and TRBJ1-2; D remains ambiguous. This CDR3 has 17 residues. The germline V and J ends were trimmed by 1 base and 4 bases, with 20 bases remaining between them. The germline V gene has CDR1 SGHNT and CDR2 YYREEE (reference sequence). The CDR3 nucleotides read TGTGCCAGCAGCTTGATGTGGGGTGTTGGAGCCTCCTATGGCTACACCTTC. Translation gives CASSLMWGVGASYGYTF.

V usage is TRBV7-9 and J usage is TRBJ2-3, with 7 bases that match TRBD2. V lost 7 bases and J lost 6; bases outside the gene matches: 10. Germline CDR1 is SEHNR and CDR2 is FQNEAQ (reference sequence). This CDR3 has 14 residues. DNA for the CDR3: TGTGCCAGCATGAGCGGGGAGATTAAGGATACGCAGTATTTT. This gives the protein CASMSGEIKDTQYF.

This chain joins TRBV2 and TRBJ1-5, with D uncertain. CDR1 and CDR2 (germline): SNHLY, FYNNEI. The CDR3 totals 14 residues. V lost 4 bases to trimming and J lost 7 bases, with 14 bases between them. CDR3 region: CASSALDPRQPQHF. CDR3 sequence (DNA): TGTGCCAGCAGTGCCCTGGACCCACGGCAGCCCCAGCATTTT.